Listed below are T cell receptor beta chains from one sample, sequenced in a study of blood T cell repertoires in COVID-19. This table comes from immunoSEQ multiplex PCR, and its TCRdb copy is limited to in-frame clones, with some not included. The table includes about 460,000 clones, around nine tenths detected once. Sequencing was done on a sample of PBMCs or T cells enriched from blood (not recorded which). The receptors come from a woman aged 55-69 years who had recovered from COVID-19. Each CDR3 is given with its conserved first and last residue. D genes are given only for firm matches. Size is stated for part of the rows, as once, few or many counts, or as a class when the clone is expanded.

length	V	D	size	J	CDR3	DNA
15	TRBV7-2	.	.	TRBJ1-1	CASSSQGRANTEAFF	TGTGCCAGCAGCTCCCAGGGTCGGGCGAACACTGAAGCTTTCTTT
13	TRBV7-8	.	.	TRBJ1-2	CASSRGAGNGYTF	TGTGCCAGCAGCCGAGGGGCCGGGAACGGCTACACCTTC
13	TRBV6-5	.	once	TRBJ1-2	CASKGARGYGYTF	TGTGCCAGCAAGGGAGCACGGGGTTATGGCTACACCTTC
15	TRBV19	.	few	TRBJ1-5	CASSIPQAQHQPQHF	TGTGCCAGTAGTATTCCACAGGCGCAGCATCAGCCCCAGCATTTT
13	TRBV18	.	once	TRBJ1-4	CASSPPGNEKLFF	TGTGCCAGCTCACCACCCGGGAATGAAAAACTGTTTTTT
18	TRBV7-8	.	once	TRBJ2-3	CASSHRTYAPTSTDTQYF	TGTGCCAGCAGCCACCGAACGTACGCCCCTACTAGCACAGATACGCAGTATTTT
17	TRBV4-2	TRBD1	.	TRBJ1-5	CASSQDLGGGLTQPQHF	TGTGCCAGCAGCCAAGATCTTGGAGGGGGCTTGACTCAGCCCCAGCATTTT
14	TRBV21-1	.	once	TRBJ1-5	CASSLGGQGQPQHF	TGTGCCAGCAGCTTGGGGGGGCAAGGACAGCCCCAGCATTTT
13	TRBV10-1	.	.	TRBJ2-5	CASSESRQETQYF	TGCGCCAGCAGTGAGTCTCGCCAAGAGACCCAGTACTTC
15	TRBV11-2	TRBD1	.	TRBJ1-2	CASTPGGTGNYGYTF	TGTGCCAGCACCCCCGGCGGGACAGGGAACTATGGCTACACCTTC
14	TRBV7-8	TRBD1	.	TRBJ1-2	CASSSLQGARGYTF	TGTGCCAGCAGCTCCCTACAGGGGGCGAGGGGCTACACCTTC
14	TRBV4-1	.	.	TRBJ2-1	CASSQEGQYNEQFF	TGCGCCAGCAGCCAAGAGGGGCAGTACAATGAGCAGTTCTTC
18	TRBV3-1/TRBV3-2	TRBD2	.	TRBJ2-3	CASSLGTSGGTSTDTQYF	TGTGCCAGCAGCCTGGGGACTAGCGGGGGGACTAGCACAGATACGCAGTATTTT
11	TRBV27	.	.	TRBJ2-3	CASSLRDTQYF	TGTGCCAGCAGTTTACGGGATACGCAGTATTTT
13	TRBV5-1	TRBD1	many	TRBJ1-2	CASSLQGARGYTF	TGCGCCAGCAGCCTGCAGGGGGCGCGGGGCTACACCTTC
14	TRBV5-4	TRBD1	.	TRBJ1-1	CASRDRGRDTEAFF	TGTGCCAGCAGGGACAGGGGGCGGGACACTGAAGCTTTCTTT
14	TRBV6-5	.	.	TRBJ1-5	CASTPGGSNQPQHF	TGTGCCAGTACCCCCGGGGGTAGCAATCAGCCCCAGCATTTT
15	TRBV27	.	.	TRBJ1-4	CASSLVAGFNEKLFF	TGTGCCAGCAGTTTAGTGGCAGGATTTAATGAAAAACTGTTTTTT
15	TRBV10-3	.	.	TRBJ1-5	CAISGGLPVNQPQHF	TGTGCCATCAGTGGCGGACTGCCGGTCAATCAGCCCCAGCATTTT
12	TRBV2	.	few	TRBJ1-2	CASLQGTYGYTF	TGTGCCAGCTTACAGGGTACCTATGGCTACACCTTC
17	TRBV2	.	.	TRBJ2-6	CASSDSTGTSGANVLTF	TGTGCCAGCAGTGATTCCACAGGGACGTCTGGGGCCAACGTCCTGACTTTC
16	TRBV5-5	.	.	TRBJ1-3	CASSPDPTGFGNTIYF	TGTGCCAGCAGCCCGGACCCCACAGGGTTCGGAAACACCATATATTTT
14	TRBV6-5	TRBD1	.	TRBJ2-7	CASRVQGNSYEQYF	TGTGCCAGCAGGGTACAGGGGAACTCCTACGAGCAGTACTTC
13	TRBV21-1	.	.	TRBJ1-6	CASSKLGGTPLHF	TGTGCCAGCAGCAAACTGGGGGGTACACCCCTCCACTTT
13	TRBV6-5	.	.	TRBJ2-1	CASTKTGWYEQFF	TGTGCCAGCACAAAGACAGGTTGGTATGAGCAGTTCTTC
13	TRBV19	.	few	TRBJ1-3	CASRYSRGNTIYF	TGTGCCAGTAGGTATTCGAGAGGAAACACCATATATTTT
15	TRBV12-5	.	.	TRBJ1-2	CASGLESGTIYGYTF	TGTGCTAGTGGTTTGGAATCCGGGACAATTTATGGCTACACCTTC
15	TRBV11-2	TRBD2	.	TRBJ2-1	CASSSRLASYNEQFF	TGTGCCAGCAGCTCAAGACTAGCGAGCTACAATGAGCAGTTCTTC
12	TRBV5-6	.	.	TRBJ1-1	CASSLFADEAFF	TGTGCCAGCAGCTTGTTTGCGGATGAAGCTTTCTTT
17	TRBV4-2	TRBD1	.	TRBJ1-3	CASSQERDRGGGNTIYF	TGTGCCAGCAGCCAAGAAAGGGACAGGGGTGGTGGAAACACCATATATTTT
12	TRBV19	.	.	TRBJ2-3	CASGHGPDTQYF	TGTGCCAGCGGACACGGGCCAGATACGCAGTATTTT
16	TRBV5-1	TRBD1	.	TRBJ2-5	CASSKETGGVKETQYF	TGCGCCAGCAGCAAAGAGACAGGGGGGGTGAAAGAGACCCAGTACTTC
15	TRBV6-5	.	.	TRBJ1-5	CASRYRGSSNQPQHF	TGTGCCAGCAGATACCGCGGGAGTAGCAATCAGCCCCAGCATTTT
16	TRBV3-1/TRBV3-2	.	once	TRBJ1-6	CASSQGSRDQGSPLHF	TGTGCCAGCAGCCAAGGGTCCAGGGATCAAGGTTCACCCCTCCACTTT
16	TRBV5-1	TRBD1	.	TRBJ2-7	CASSLGGTGGTYEQYF	TGCGCCAGCAGCTTGGGAGGGACAGGGGGGACCTACGAGCAGTACTTC
15	TRBV4-1	TRBD1	.	TRBJ2-2	CASSQDRGRPGELFF	TGCGCCAGCAGCCAAGACAGGGGGCGACCCGGGGAGCTGTTTTTT
17	TRBV7-9	TRBD2	.	TRBJ2-3	CASKGRGGRVGTDTQYF	TGTGCCAGCAAGGGTCGGGGGGGCCGAGTGGGCACAGATACGCAGTATTTT
13	TRBV18	TRBD2	few	TRBJ2-1	CASSREPAGIEFF	TGTGCCAGCTCACGGGAACCAGCGGGGATAGAGTTCTTC
14	TRBV27	TRBD1	.	TRBJ1-1	CASRVGQGNTEAFF	TGTGCCAGCAGAGTGGGACAGGGGAACACTGAAGCTTTCTTT
13	TRBV21-1	.	.	TRBJ2-3	CARGGGEADTQYF	TGTGCCAGGGGAGGGGGAGAGGCAGATACGCAGTATTTT
15	TRBV3-1/TRBV3-2	.	.	TRBJ1-1	CASSQGGGGNTEAFF	TGTGCCAGCAGCCAAGGGGGGGGAGGGAACACTGAAGCTTTCTTT
15	TRBV3-1/TRBV3-2	TRBD2	.	TRBJ2-2	CASSFSSGGAGELFF	TGTGCCAGCAGCTTCTCTAGCGGGGGGGCCGGGGAGCTGTTTTTT
12	TRBV6-6	.	.	TRBJ2-2	CASSPVSGELFF	TGTGCCAGCAGTCCCGTTAGCGGGGAGCTGTTTTTT
13	TRBV5-6	.	.	TRBJ2-4	CASSGGSKNIQYF	TGTGCCAGCAGCGGAGGTTCCAAAAACATTCAGTACTTC
16	TRBV4-1	.	.	TRBJ2-2	CASSQAPYGLNGELFF	TGCGCCAGCAGCCAAGCCCCCTATGGACTTAACGGGGAGCTGTTTTTT
12	TRBV11-2	.	.	TRBJ1-4	CASSPFNEKLFF	TGTGCCAGCAGCCCCTTTAATGAAAAACTGTTTTTT
14	TRBV27	.	.	TRBJ1-5	CASSVGAPNQPQHF	TGTGCCAGCAGCGTAGGGGCCCCAAATCAGCCCCAGCATTTT
15	TRBV3-1/TRBV3-2	.	.	TRBJ2-3	CASSQGLERTDTQYF	TGTGCCAGCAGCCAAGGCCTAGAGCGGACAGATACGCAGTATTTT
16	TRBV9	.	.	TRBJ1-2	CASSVGAGVANYGYTF	TGTGCCAGCAGCGTGGGGGCAGGGGTAGCTAACTATGGCTACACCTTC